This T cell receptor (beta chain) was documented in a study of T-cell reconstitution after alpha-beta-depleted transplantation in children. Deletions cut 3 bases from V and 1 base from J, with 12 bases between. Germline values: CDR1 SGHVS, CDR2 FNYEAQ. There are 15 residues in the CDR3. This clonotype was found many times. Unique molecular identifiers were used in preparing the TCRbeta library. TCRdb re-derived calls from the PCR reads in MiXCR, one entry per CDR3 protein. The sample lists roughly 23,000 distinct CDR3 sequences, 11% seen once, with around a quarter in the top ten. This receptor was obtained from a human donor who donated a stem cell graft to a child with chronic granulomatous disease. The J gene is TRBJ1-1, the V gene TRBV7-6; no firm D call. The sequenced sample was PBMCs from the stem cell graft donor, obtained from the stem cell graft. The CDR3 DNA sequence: TGTGCCAGCAGCTTTGATAGGGATGGGAACACTGAAGCTTTCTTT. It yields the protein CASSFDRDGNTEAFF.